This TCR beta chain was captured in a study of OX40 agonist ivuxolimab in advanced cancers. Some clones are missing from TCRdb's copy, which holds only in-frame ones; the method was immunoSEQ multiplex PCR. The top ten hold roughly 0.5% of the sample, which has some 95,000 clones, just over 90% seen once. The sequenced sample was CD4+ or CD8+ T cells sorted from blood, obtained in a trial of the OX40 agonist ivuxolimab. The sequence derives from an adult with an advanced solid tumor such as melanoma, head and neck, liver or kidney cancer.

The chain's CDR3 is CASSLARGDTGELFF. CDR3 coding DNA: TGCGCCAGCAGCTTGGCCAGGGGGGACACCGGGGAGCTGTTTTTT. This rearrangement joins TRBV5-1 to TRBJ2-2, with TRBD1 as a possible D gene (7 bases). The germline V gene encodes CDR1 SGHRS and CDR2 YFSETQ. Trimming took 0 bases from V and 3 from J, leaving 9 bases between them. CDR3 length equals 15 residues.